This TCR beta chain appears in the sequencing data of a study of early T cells in non-severe SARS-CoV-2 infection. On the study more broadly: Bulk RNA taken from unsorted whole blood was sequenced, leaving chains unpaired. Study observations and caveats: VDJdb matching, biased toward anti-spike CD8 responses, missed private and CD4 specificities.

On this clonotype: Antigen specificity is unknown.

In the library, individual cDNA molecules carried attached unique molecular identifiers. TCRdb recomputed calls from the 5' RACE reads with MiXCR, one row per CDR3 protein. This sample has around 70,000 distinct CDR3 sequences, with roughly an eighth found just once. The clonotype originates from an adult who was a healthcare worker with PCR-confirmed SARS-CoV-2 infection or an uninfected control (not recorded which). The sequencing sample was made of whole blood.

In DNA, the CDR3 is TGTGCCAGTAGCCCCTCGTACCGGAGGACTGAAGCTTTCTTT. It codes for CASSPSYRRTEAFF. V gene TRBV19 combines with J gene TRBJ1-1; D is ambiguous. V gave up 6 bases and J gave up 5 bases, with 16 bases separating them. The germline CDR1 and CDR2 sequences are LNHDA and SQIVND (reference sequence). The CDR3 consists of 14 residues.